The present T cell receptor beta chain was sequenced within a study of tumor-infiltrating lymphocytes in localized non-small cell lung cancer. Study summary: The cohort mixed smokers and never-smokers, several histologies, and some post-neoadjuvant-chemotherapy samples.

Study observations and caveats: Compared with uninvolved lung, tumors showed higher T cell infiltration by TCRbeta sequencing. Each assay used a separate piece of the same tissue. T-cell fraction did not differ between immunotypes IM1 and IM2.

The germline V gene has CDR1 SGDLS and CDR2 YYNGEE. Trimming took 7 bases from V and 5 from J, leaving 16 bases between them. The CDR3 length is 13 residues. As concerns this clone: Its specificity is not known.

Profiling relied on immunoSEQ multiplex PCR, and the TCRdb table lists in-frame clones only, not all of them. The repertoire consists of around 12,000 clones, with about 78% occurring once and the leading ten covering less than 20%. The sequenced material came from uninvolved lung tissue not adjacent to the tumor. The rearrangement joins TRBV9 to TRBJ2-7, with D unclear. The TCR comes from a human donor with non-small cell lung cancer. The DNA for the CDR3 is TGTGCCAGCGGGCAGGCCCCTTCGGACGAGCAGTACTTC. This gives the protein CASGQAPSDEQYF.